This T cell receptor (beta chain) came from a study of Tregs in tolerant kidney transplant recipients. Mixed chimerism was transient after nonmyeloablative marrow transplants from related graft donors. Unstimulated regulatory T cells (CD4+CD25+CD127-), CD4+CD25- non-regulatory cells, CD4 and CD8 cells were FACS-sorted from thawed PBMCs. Repertoires were generated with immunoSEQ multiplex PCR, while TCRdb's copy carries only in-frame clones and drops some. The sample data list fewer than 7,000 clones. V shed 2 bases, J shed 4 bases, and the junction held 4 bases outside the gene matches. The CDR3 length is 14 residues. Germline V lookup: CDR1 SGHVS, CDR2 FQNEAQ. Notes on the study in general: Tolerant patients' donor-specific Tregs expanded beyond overall Tregs, suggesting antigen-driven growth.

About this clone itself: Its antigen is as yet unknown. The CDR3 end is not reached by the read, which stops 3 residues before it; the germline J gene fills it in.

The source was CD4+ T cells from blood (PBMCs), collected 6 months after the transplant. The clonotype was recovered from a human patient who received a combined kidney and bone marrow transplant. These T cells may partly come from the graft donor. The chain uses TRBV7-8 and TRBJ1-1; 7 bases match TRBD1. This chain's CDR3 is CASSLRDSITEAFF. The covered CDR3 bases are TGTGCCAGCAGCTTAAGGGACAGCATCACTGAA.